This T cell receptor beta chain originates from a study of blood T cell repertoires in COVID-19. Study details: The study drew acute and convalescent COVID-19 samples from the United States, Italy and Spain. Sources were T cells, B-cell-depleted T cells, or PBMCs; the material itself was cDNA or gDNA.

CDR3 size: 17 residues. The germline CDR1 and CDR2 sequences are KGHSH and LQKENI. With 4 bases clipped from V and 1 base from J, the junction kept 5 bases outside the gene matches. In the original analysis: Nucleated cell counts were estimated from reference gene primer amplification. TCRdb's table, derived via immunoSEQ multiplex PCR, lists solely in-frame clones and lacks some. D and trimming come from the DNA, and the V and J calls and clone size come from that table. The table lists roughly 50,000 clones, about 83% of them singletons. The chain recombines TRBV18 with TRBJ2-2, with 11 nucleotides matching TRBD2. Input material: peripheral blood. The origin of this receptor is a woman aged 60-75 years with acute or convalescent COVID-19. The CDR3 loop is CASSLPGLAENTGELFF. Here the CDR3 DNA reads TGTGCCAGCTCACTACCGGGACTAGCGGAGAACACCGGGGAGCTGTTTTTT.